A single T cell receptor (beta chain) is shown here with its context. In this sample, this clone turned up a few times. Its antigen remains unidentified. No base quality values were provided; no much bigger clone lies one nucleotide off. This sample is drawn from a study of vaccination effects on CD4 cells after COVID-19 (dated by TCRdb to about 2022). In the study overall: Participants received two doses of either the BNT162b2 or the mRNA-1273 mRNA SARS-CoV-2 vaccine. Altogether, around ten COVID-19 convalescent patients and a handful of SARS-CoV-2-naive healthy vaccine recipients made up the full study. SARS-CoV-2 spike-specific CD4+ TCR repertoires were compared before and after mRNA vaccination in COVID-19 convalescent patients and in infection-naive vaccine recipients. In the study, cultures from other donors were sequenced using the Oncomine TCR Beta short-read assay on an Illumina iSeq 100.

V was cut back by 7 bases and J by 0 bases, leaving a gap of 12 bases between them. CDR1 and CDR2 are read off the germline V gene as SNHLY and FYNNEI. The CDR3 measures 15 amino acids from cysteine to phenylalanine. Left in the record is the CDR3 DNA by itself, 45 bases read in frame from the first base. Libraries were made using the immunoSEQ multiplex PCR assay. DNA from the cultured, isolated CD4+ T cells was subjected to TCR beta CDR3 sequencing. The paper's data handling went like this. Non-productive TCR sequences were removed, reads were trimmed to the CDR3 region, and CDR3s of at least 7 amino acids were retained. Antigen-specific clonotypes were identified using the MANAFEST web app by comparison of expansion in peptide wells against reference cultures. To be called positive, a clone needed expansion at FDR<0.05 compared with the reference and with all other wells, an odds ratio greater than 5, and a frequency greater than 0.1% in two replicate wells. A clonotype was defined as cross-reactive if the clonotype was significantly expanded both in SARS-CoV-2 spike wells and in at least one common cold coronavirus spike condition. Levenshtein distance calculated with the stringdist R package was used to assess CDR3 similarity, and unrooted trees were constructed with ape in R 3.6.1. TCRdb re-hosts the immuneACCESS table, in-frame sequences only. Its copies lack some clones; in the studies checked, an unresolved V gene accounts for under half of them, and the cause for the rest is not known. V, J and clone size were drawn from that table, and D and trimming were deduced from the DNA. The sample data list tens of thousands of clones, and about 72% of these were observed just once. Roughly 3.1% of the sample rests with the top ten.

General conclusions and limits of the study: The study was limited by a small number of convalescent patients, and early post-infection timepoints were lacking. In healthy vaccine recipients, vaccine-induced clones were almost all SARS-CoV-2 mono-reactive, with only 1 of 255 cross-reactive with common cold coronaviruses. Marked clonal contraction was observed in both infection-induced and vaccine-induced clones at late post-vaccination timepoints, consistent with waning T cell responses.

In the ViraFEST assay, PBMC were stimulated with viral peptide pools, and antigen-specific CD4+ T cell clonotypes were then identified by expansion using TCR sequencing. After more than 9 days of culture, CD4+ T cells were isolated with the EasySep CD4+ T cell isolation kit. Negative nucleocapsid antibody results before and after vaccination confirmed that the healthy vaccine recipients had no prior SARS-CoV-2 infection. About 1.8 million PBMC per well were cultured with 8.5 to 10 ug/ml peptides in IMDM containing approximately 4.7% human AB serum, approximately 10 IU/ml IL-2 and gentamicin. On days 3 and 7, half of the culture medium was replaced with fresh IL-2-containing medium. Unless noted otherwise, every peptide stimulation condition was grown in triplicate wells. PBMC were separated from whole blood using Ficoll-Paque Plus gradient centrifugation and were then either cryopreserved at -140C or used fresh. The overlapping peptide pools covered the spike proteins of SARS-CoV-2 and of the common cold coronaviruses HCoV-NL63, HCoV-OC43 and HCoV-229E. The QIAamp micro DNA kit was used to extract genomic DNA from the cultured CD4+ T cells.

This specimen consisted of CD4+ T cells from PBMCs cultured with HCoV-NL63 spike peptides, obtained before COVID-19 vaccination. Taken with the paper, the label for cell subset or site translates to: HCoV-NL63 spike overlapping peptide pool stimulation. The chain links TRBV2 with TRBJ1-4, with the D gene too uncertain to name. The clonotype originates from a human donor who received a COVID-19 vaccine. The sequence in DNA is TGTGCCAGCAAGGTCGGGTCTGCAACTAATGAAAAACTGTTTTTT. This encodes CASKVGSATNEKLFF. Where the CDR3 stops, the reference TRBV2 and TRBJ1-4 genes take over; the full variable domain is EPEVTQTPSHQVTQMGQEVILRCVPISNHLYFYWYRQILGQKVEFLVSFYNNEISEKSEIFDDQFSVERPDGSNFTLKIRSTKLEDSAMYFCASKVGSATNEKLFFGSGTQLSVL.